What follows is one T cell receptor beta chain and its context. The data were produced by immunoSEQ multiplex PCR, yet TCRdb's version contains in-frame clones alone and is incomplete. The sample contains roughly 86,000 clones, 90% to 95% of which appear only once. This sample was included in a study of control samples from healthy donors and cancer patients. Between the trimmed V and J ends, which lost 1 base and 4 bases, there was a span of 3 bases. Germline V gives CDR1 SGHNT, CDR2 YENEEA. The CDR3 totals 12 residues. This receptor was identified in a man aged 25-45 years in good health. Material: blood. The gene calls are TRBV11-3 and TRBJ2-3; D remains unclear. CDR3 bases: TGTGCCAGCAGCTTAGGCGCAGATACGCAGTATTTT. This encodes CASSLGADTQYF.